This T cell receptor (beta chain) came from a study of T cells after yellow fever vaccination. The study's findings and limits: Post-booster repertoires again held most primary-vaccination clones (roughly 95% CD4, roughly 88% CD8).

5'RACE template switching produced TCR cDNA carrying a universal primer site and UMIs. TCRdb used MiXCR to reprocess the 5' RACE reads, holding one entry per CDR3 protein. The data show some 97,000 distinct CDR3 sequences, roughly 6% seen once. This clonotype occurred a few times. What it recognizes is unknown. Per germline, CDR1 LGHNA and CDR2 YSLEER. V gave up 1 base and J gave up 4 bases, with 11 bases separating them. There are 15 residues in the CDR3. The source is a man between 18 and 29 years old who received the YFV17D yellow fever vaccine. Here the sequenced sample was CD8+ T cells sorted from PBMCs, taken 10 days after the yellow fever booster vaccination. This rearrangement joins TRBV4-3 to TRBJ1-5; D remains ambiguous. This chain's CDR3 is CASSQGWQSNQPQHF. The CDR3 DNA follows: TGCGCCAGCAGCCAAGGGTGGCAGTCTAATCAGCCCCAGCATTTT.